This T cell receptor beta chain was observed in a study of cytomegalovirus exposure and HLA in healthy donors. PCR was performed using 60 Vbeta and 13 Jbeta primers. Original analysis: Roughly 10 million shared chains were among some 75 million unique TCR beta chains counted in a later analysis. TCRdb's copy holds only in-frame clones and misses some; the assay was immunoSEQ multiplex PCR. V and J calls plus clone size are reproduced from that table; the DNA served to infer D and trimming. Of some 78,000 clones in the sample, about 80% were seen once. General study points: The number of N-insertions in an Asian-associated ancestry cluster was reportedly below the approximately 600-donor mean in a later analysis.

Note on this clone: No antigen is known for it.

Germline lookup yields CDR1 SNHLY and CDR2 FYNNEI. There are 20 residues in the CDR3. Trimming cost V 2 bases and J 3 bases; bases outside gene matches: 16. The source of this sequence is a woman aged 50 to 60 in good health and CMV-seropositive. The source material was PBMCs. This sequence joins TRBV2 and TRBJ2-5, with 12 bases fitting TRBD2. The CDR3 region is CASSERLAGAGGGLEETQYF. CDR3 DNA sequence: TGTGCCAGCAGTGAAAGACTAGCGGGGGCCGGGGGAGGTTTAGAAGAGACCCAGTACTTC.